In this sample, the clone carrying this T cell receptor (beta chain) turned up once. The antigen remains unidentified. Germline CDR1 reads MDHEN; CDR2 reads SYDVKM. There are 15 residues in the CDR3. Trimming removed 4 bases from V and 3 bases from J; junction bases left unmatched: 7. This sample is part of a study of post-analysis software for immune sequencing data. Study-wide background: Disease courses included relapsing-remitting, secondary progressive and progressive-relapsing multiple sclerosis. Study outcomes and limitations: The F measure placed samples prepared in the same batch into strongly shared clusters. There were five TRBV segments more frequent in patients than controls, and TRBV5-6, TRBV5-1 and TRBV20-1 were among them. Significantly lower normalized Chao1 diversity was seen in multiple sclerosis patients than in controls.

Unique molecular identifiers tagged the TCR beta cDNA libraries. The T cell input of about 0.95 to 11 million gave about 470,000 cDNA molecules. TCRdb redid the calling of the PCR reads with MiXCR, one entry per CDR3 protein. Of a few hundred thousand distinct CDR3 sequences listed, over 30% are singletons. Sequenced sample: blood. The sequence came from a girl aged 2-9 years with multiple sclerosis. The V gene is TRBV28, the J gene TRBJ2-7; TRBD2 agrees at 9 bases. The CDR3 sequence is CASSSESSGIYEQYF. Here the CDR3 DNA reads TGTGCCAGCAGTTCAGAATCTAGCGGGATCTACGAGCAGTACTTC.